This T cell receptor (beta chain) was found in a study of OX40 agonist ivuxolimab in advanced cancers. The CDR3 has 17 amino acids. The V end lost 6 bases, the J end lost 4 bases, and 22 bases lay between the germline ends. CDR1 is SGHTA, CDR2 FQGNSA, per germline. Measured with immunoSEQ multiplex PCR; TCRdb has only the in-frame clones, and not every one. The table has nearly 110,000 clones, less than 95% seen once. The specimen was CD4+ or CD8+ T cells sorted from blood, collected in a trial of the OX40 agonist ivuxolimab. The clonotype originates from an adult with an advanced solid tumor such as melanoma, head and neck, liver or kidney cancer. The chain employs TRBV7-2 and TRBJ1-5; D uncertain. CDR3 loop: CASRAEGSWIANQPQHF. The CDR3 region has the DNA TGTGCCAGCAGGGCAGAGGGTTCTTGGATAGCAAATCAGCCCCAGCATTTT. The full variable domain, with the rest looked up from reference TRBV7-2 and TRBJ1-5, is GAGVSQSPSNKVTEKGKDVELRCDPISGHTALYWYRQSLGQGLEFLIYFQGNSAPDKSGLPSDRFSAERTGGSVSTLTIQRTQQEDSAVYLCASRAEGSWIANQPQHFGDGTRLSIL.